Listed below are T cell receptor beta chains from one sample, sequenced in a study of blood T cell repertoires in COVID-19. Sequencing was performed with immunoSEQ multiplex PCR; in TCRdb, only in-frame clones are kept and a portion is missing. The repertoire includes roughly 190,000 clones, 70% to 85% of them detected once, and roughly 3.2% sits in the top ten. The sample consisted of PBMCs or T cells enriched from blood (not recorded which). The receptors here all came from a woman aged 25 to 45 who had recovered from COVID-19. The CDR3 runs from the conserved cysteine through the conserved F or W. The D gene is left open where the match is weak. Clone sizes are given selectively: once, few, many, or a class where the clone is expanded.

DNA	CDR3	V	size	J	D
TGTGCCAGCAGCCCCGGGACAGGGAAATACAATGAGCAGTTCTTC	CASSPGTGKYNEQFF	TRBV11-2	NA	TRBJ2-1	TRBD1
TGTGCCAGCAGCCCCGACAGGGGCGCGCAGTTCTTC	CASSPDRGAQFF	TRBV7-3	NA	TRBJ2-1	TRBD1
TGTGCCAGCAGCTTTAGGACGACTAGCGGGAGGGGAGAGACCCAGTACTTC	CASSFRTTSGRGETQYF	TRBV7-9	NA	TRBJ2-5	TRBD2
TGTGCCAGTACCTTAGCGGGACGACCGACTAGCACAGATACGCAGTATTTT	CASTLAGRPTSTDTQYF	TRBV19	NA	TRBJ2-3	TRBD2
TGTGCCAGCAGTTCACCTACACCTAGCGTCTACAATGAGCAGTTCTTC	CASSSPTPSVYNEQFF	TRBV13	NA	TRBJ2-1	NA
TGTGCCAGCAACACCGGACAGGGGGCGATTGAGCAGTACTTC	CASNTGQGAIEQYF	TRBV7-9	NA	TRBJ2-7	TRBD1
TGTGCCAGCAGCCTCCGACAGCAGGGTGGCTACACCTTC	CASSLRQQGGYTF	TRBV7-2	NA	TRBJ1-2	NA
TGTGCCAGCAGTTTCAACTTTATCGAGCAGTACTTC	CASSFNFIEQYF	TRBV6-5	NA	TRBJ2-7	NA
TGTGCCTGGAGTCGGGGTAGAGAGACCCAGTACTTC	CAWSRGRETQYF	TRBV30	NA	TRBJ2-5	NA
TGTGCCAGCAGCGCTCGGGGGGCAGAAGAGACCCAGTACTTC	CASSARGAEETQYF	TRBV6-5	NA	TRBJ2-5	NA
TGCAGCGTTGGGCCGAGAGGGTCCTACAATGAGCAGTTCTTC	CSVGPRGSYNEQFF	TRBV29-1	NA	TRBJ2-1	NA
TGTGCCAGCAGTGAAGCGGGGACGGGAGGTCACACTGAAGCTTTCTTT	CASSEAGTGGHTEAFF	TRBV6-1	NA	TRBJ1-1	NA
TGTGCCAGCAGTCCCGGGGTACAAGCTTACGAGCAGTACTTC	CASSPGVQAYEQYF	TRBV28	NA	TRBJ2-7	NA
TGTGCCAGCAGCCCCGGTATGGGGGCAGGGGCGTACGAGCAGTACTTC	CASSPGMGAGAYEQYF	TRBV7-9	once	TRBJ2-7	NA
TGTGCCAGCTCACCAAGGACTAGCGGGAGAGCCTCCTACGAGCAGTACTTC	CASSPRTSGRASYEQYF	TRBV18	NA	TRBJ2-7	TRBD2
TGTGCCAGCAGCCAAGATCGAGGGGGCCGCGAGCAGTACTTC	CASSQDRGGREQYF	TRBV3-1/TRBV3-2	NA	TRBJ2-7	TRBD1
TGTGCCAGCAGCCAAGGTCTAGCGGTCGGGGGTACGCAGTATTTT	CASSQGLAVGGTQYF	TRBV3-1/TRBV3-2	NA	TRBJ2-3	TRBD2
TGTGCCAGCAGAGCCACAGGGGGGACTGGAAACACCATATATTTT	CASRATGGTGNTIYF	TRBV7-6	NA	TRBJ1-3	TRBD1
TGTGCCAGCAGTTTATGGGGGGGACGAGGCACAGATACGCAGTATTTT	CASSLWGGRGTDTQYF	TRBV27	NA	TRBJ2-3	TRBD2
TGTGCCAGTAGTGAGGTTAAGGACAGTGGGACCCTACCCGGGGAGCTGTTTTTT	CASSEVKDSGTLPGELFF	TRBV19	once	TRBJ2-2	NA
TGCGCCAGCAGCATTAAGACTAGCGGGAGGGCCGGTGAGCAGTTCTTC	CASSIKTSGRAGEQFF	TRBV5-1	few	TRBJ2-1	TRBD2
TGTGCCAGCAGTTTCCGGACCCCAGGGGGAAAGGCGGGAGGAAGCTCCTACAATGAGCAGTTCTTC	CASSFRTPGGKAGGSSYNEQFF	TRBV28	NA	TRBJ2-1	NA
TGTGCCAGCAGGCCCTCCGGTGCTGAAGCTTTCTTT	CASRPSGAEAFF	TRBV27	NA	TRBJ1-1	NA
TGTGCCAGCCGACAGGGGGCGGGTCAGCCCCAGCATTTT	CASRQGAGQPQHF	TRBV6-6	NA	TRBJ1-5	TRBD1
TGTGCCAGCAGTTTATCCATGCCGGGACAGGGAGACACTGAAGCTTTCTTT	CASSLSMPGQGDTEAFF	TRBV28	NA	TRBJ1-1	TRBD1
TGCAGCGTTGACGGCCAGGGGGCGGACGGCTACACCTTC	CSVDGQGADGYTF	TRBV29-1	NA	TRBJ1-2	TRBD1
TGTGCCAGCAGCTTAGGAGAGGTGGGCAATGAGCAGTTCTTC	CASSLGEVGNEQFF	TRBV7-3	NA	TRBJ2-1	NA
TGTGCCAGCAGCTTGTACAGGGCGGCAGATACGCAGTATTTT	CASSLYRAADTQYF	TRBV11-2	NA	TRBJ2-3	NA
TGTGCCAGCAGCTTAGGGAGCGGGGAGCTGTTTTTT	CASSLGSGELFF	TRBV11-2	NA	TRBJ2-2	NA
TGTGCCAGCAGTGTTGGCGGGGTGAACACTGAAGCTTTCTTT	CASSVGGVNTEAFF	TRBV2	NA	TRBJ1-1	NA
TGCGCCAGCAGCCACGGGACTAGCGGGAGCGGGATAGATACGCAGTATTTT	CASSHGTSGSGIDTQYF	TRBV5-1	NA	TRBJ2-3	TRBD2
TGTGCCTGGAGTGTACGAGGGGGAAACACCATATATTTT	CAWSVRGGNTIYF	TRBV30	NA	TRBJ1-3	NA
TGTGCCAGCAGTGACAACGGACAGGGGGCATATGGCTACACCTTC	CASSDNGQGAYGYTF	TRBV25-1	NA	TRBJ1-2	TRBD1
TGTGCCATCAGGCAAGGGGGACTAGCGGGTCTCGAGCAGTACTTC	CAIRQGGLAGLEQYF	TRBV10-3	NA	TRBJ2-7	TRBD2
TGTGCCAGCAGCCTAAGAGGTGTAGAGACCCAGTACTTC	CASSLRGVETQYF	TRBV3-1/TRBV3-2	NA	TRBJ2-5	NA
TGTGCCAGCAGTTTCCAGGGTGTGACTGAAGCTTTCTTT	CASSFQGVTEAFF	TRBV27	NA	TRBJ1-1	NA
TGTGCCACCAGCGGCAAGAGATACCCCGTCGCGGGGGTTGTAGATACGCAGTATTTT	CATSGKRYPVAGVVDTQYF	TRBV15	NA	TRBJ2-3	TRBD2
TGTGCCAGCAGCCCCCGGACAGACAGAAGCAATCAGCCCCAGCATTTT	CASSPRTDRSNQPQHF	TRBV11-2	NA	TRBJ1-5	NA
TGTGCCAGTAAGGCGGCGGGGACTAACTATGGCTACACCTTC	CASKAAGTNYGYTF	TRBV19	NA	TRBJ1-2	NA
TGTGCCAGCAGAGCCCCGGGACAGGGGCCTTCCTACGAGCAGTACTTC	CASRAPGQGPSYEQYF	TRBV19	NA	TRBJ2-7	TRBD1
TGTGCCAGCAGCGCGGAAGGATGGCGCGAGCAGTTCTTC	CASSAEGWREQFF	TRBV5-6	NA	TRBJ2-1	NA
TGTGCCAGCAGCCCGGCAGGGGGTAATCAGCCCCAGCATTTT	CASSPAGGNQPQHF	TRBV7-2	many	TRBJ1-5	TRBD1
TGTGCCAGCAGTTCGGACAGGGGGCTATCACCCCTCCACTTT	CASSSDRGLSPLHF	TRBV28	NA	TRBJ1-6	TRBD1
TGTGCCAGCTCACGGGGGACAGGGGGCGACAATCAGCCCCAGCATTTT	CASSRGTGGDNQPQHF	TRBV18	NA	TRBJ1-5	TRBD1
TGTGCCAGCAGCTTAGAGAGCGGCTCCTACAATGAGCAGTTCTTC	CASSLESGSYNEQFF	TRBV11-1	NA	TRBJ2-1	NA
TGTGCCAGCAGGGCAGTCTATGGCTACACCTTC	CASRAVYGYTF	TRBV28	once	TRBJ1-2	NA
TGTGCCAGCAGCCCGCGGGACAGCATGAACACTGAAGCTTTCTTT	CASSPRDSMNTEAFF	TRBV4-2	NA	TRBJ1-1	TRBD1
TGTGCCAGCAGCTTGTTCGGCGGACTTAGCACAGATACGCAGTATTTT	CASSLFGGLSTDTQYF	TRBV7-8	NA	TRBJ2-3	NA
TGTGCCAGCAGCTCACCAGGGAGGCCCGAAGCTTTCTTT	CASSSPGRPEAFF	TRBV12-3/TRBV12-4	NA	TRBJ1-1	NA
TGTGCCAGCAGCTCCCTAGCGGGGACAGATACGCAGTATTTT	CASSSLAGTDTQYF	TRBV7-3	NA	TRBJ2-3	TRBD2
TGTGCCAGTAGTATAAGCACCTCTGGGGCCAACGTCCTGACTTTC	CASSISTSGANVLTF	TRBV19	NA	TRBJ2-6	NA
TGTGCCAGCAGCCCGGGGCGGGGCCCTCCGGTAGGTGGAGGCTACACCTTC	CASSPGRGPPVGGGYTF	TRBV9	NA	TRBJ1-2	NA
TGCGCCAGCAGCCAAGATCAGCAGGGGGTGAGGGGGCGCTCTGGAAACACCATATATTTT	CASSQDQQGVRGRSGNTIYF	TRBV4-1	NA	TRBJ1-3	TRBD1
TGTGCCAGCAGTCACGACAGGGCCAACGAGCAGTACTTC	CASSHDRANEQYF	TRBV5-4	NA	TRBJ2-7	TRBD1
TGTGCCAGCAGCCAAGGACAGGGGCAGGGTCAGCCCCAGCATTTT	CASSQGQGQGQPQHF	TRBV14	NA	TRBJ1-5	TRBD1
TGCGCCAGCAGCTTGGAGGGACAGGGCTATGGCTACACCTTC	CASSLEGQGYGYTF	TRBV5-1	NA	TRBJ1-2	TRBD1